This TCR beta chain derives from a study of shared clonotypes between healthy human individuals. Trimming removed 8 bases from V and 4 bases from J, with 27 bases in between. Germline assignment: CDR1 WSHSY and CDR2 SAAADI. This CDR3 has 18 residues. Repertoires were generated with immunoSEQ multiplex PCR, while TCRdb's copy carries only in-frame clones and drops some. The sample holds 2,100,000 or so clones; 90% to 96% are singletons and the top ten take 0.13%. The rearrangement uses TRBV10-2 and TRBJ2-1; D might be TRBD2 (6 bases). The source of this sequence is a man younger than 35 in good health. Material: naive CD4+ T cells sorted from blood. Sample subset: CD45RA+ positively selected. CDR3 loop: CASWSIGMTSPTYNEQFF. In DNA, the CDR3 is TGCGCCAGCTGGTCGATAGGGATGACTAGTCCCACTTACAATGAGCAGTTCTTC.